Following are 26 T cell receptor beta chains from one sample sequenced in a study of T cell changes during pregnancy in multiple sclerosis. Sequenced by immunoSEQ multiplex PCR; TCRdb stores in-frame clones only, minus some. This sample has 40,000 to 60,000 clones, with around 90% found just once. Sequencing was performed on CD8+ T cells from peripheral blood mononuclear cells, taken after pregnancy. These receptor sequences come from a female donor with multiple sclerosis, enrolled in a pregnancy study.

The V call is TRBV27, the J call TRBJ1-1; 8 bases fit TRBD1. V shed 6 bases and J 6 bases; nucleotides not matched to a gene: 12. Germline CDR1 is MNHEY and CDR2 is SMNVEV (reference sequence). The length of the CDR3 is 15 residues. The CDR3 reads CASSGLGQGKPEAFF. CDR3 sequence (DNA): TGTGCCAGCAGCGGCTTAGGACAGGGTAAACCTGAAGCTTTCTTT.

This sequence joins TRBV7-9 and TRBJ2-3; 11 bases are shared with TRBD2. The germline CDR1 and CDR2 sequences are SEHNR and FQNEAQ (reference sequence). V lost 5 bases to trimming and J lost 2 bases; unmatched junction nucleotides: 12. The CDR3 covers 18 residues. The CDR3 loop is CASSEGTSGSTYTDTQYF. For the CDR3, the DNA is TGTGCCAGCAGCGAAGGGACTAGCGGATCCACCTACACAGATACGCAGTATTTT.

A few counts support this clone. The chain carries TRBV6-4 and TRBJ2-1, with 10 bases lining up with TRBD2. This CDR3 comprises 15 residues. V was pared by 0 bases and J by 7 bases, with 3 bases of the junction left unmatched. Germline V gene lookup returns CDR1 MRHNA and CDR2 SNTAGT. The CDR3 loop is CASSDSAGGLNEQFF. The DNA for the CDR3 is TGTGCCAGCAGTGACTCAGCGGGGGGGCTTAATGAGCAGTTCTTC.

The rearrangement links TRBV29-1 to TRBJ1-2; possible D gene TRBD1, 5 bases. Germline V gives CDR1 SQVTM, CDR2 ANQGSEA. The CDR3 totals 12 residues. Deletions cut 0 bases from V and 8 bases from J, with 10 bases between. The CDR3 sequence: CSVEDPGRGYTF. The CDR3, as DNA: TGCAGCGTTGAAGACCCAGGGCGAGGCTACACCTTC.

This chain links TRBV4-1 with TRBJ2-1, with D maybe TRBD2 (6 bases). CDR3 length: 18 amino acids. Germline-derived CDR1 and CDR2 are MGHRA and YSYEKL. The germline V and J ends were trimmed by 0 bases and 4 bases, with 19 bases remaining between them. CDR3 in DNA: TGCGCCAGCAGCCAAGATAACTGGAGGGACGTAACGTACAATGAGCAGTTCTTC. As protein: CASSQDNWRDVTYNEQFF.

This sequence joins TRBV15 and TRBJ2-2, with D perhaps TRBD1 (7 bases). V was pared by 5 bases and J by 7 bases, with 14 bases between. The CDR3 loop spans 14 amino acids. Germline values: CDR1 LNHNV, CDR2 YYDKDF (reference sequence). The CDR3 DNA sequence: TGTGCCACCAGCTCTCGACAGGGACTCGGGGAGCTGTTTTTT. Protein product: CATSSRQGLGELFF.

This chain connects TRBV19 to TRBJ1-2; 10 positions match TRBD1. CDR3 length: 15 amino acids. V shed 3 bases and J 5 bases; nucleotides not matched to a gene: 6. CDR1 and CDR2 (germline): LNHDA, SQIVND (reference sequence). The CDR3 DNA follows: TGTGCCAGTAGTATGTGGACAGGGGGAAGTTATGGCTACACCTTC. This encodes CASSMWTGGSYGYTF. The variable domain in full, completed from reference TRBV19 and TRBJ1-2, reads DGGITQSPKYLFRKEGQNVTLSCEQNLNHDAMYWYRQDPGQGLRLIYYSQIVNDFQKGDIAEGYSVSREKKESFPLTVTSAQKNPTAFYLCASSMWTGGSYGYTFGSGTRLTVV.

The V and J genes are TRBV5-6 and TRBJ1-1; D unresolved. The germline CDR1 and CDR2 sequences are SGHDT and YYEEEE. There are 13 residues in the CDR3. V lost 2 bases, J lost 0 bases, and 5 bases lay in between. The CDR3 sequence: CASSLQMNTEAFF. CDR3 bases: TGTGCCAGCAGCTTACAGATGAACACTGAAGCTTTCTTT.

In this sample, this clone turned up once. This sequence joins TRBV5-8 and TRBJ2-7; 11 nucleotides agree with TRBD1. The CDR3 contains 14 residues. CDR1 and CDR2 (germline): SGHTS, YDEGEE. The junction had 5 bases not matched to a gene; V was cut back by 2 bases and J by 7 bases. CDR3 protein: CASSLAGTGGEQYF. CDR3 coding DNA: TGTGCCAGCAGCTTAGCCGGGACAGGGGGGGAGCAGTACTTC.

This chain uses TRBV19 with TRBJ2-7, with TRBD1 matching 9 bases. The CDR3 length is 14 residues. The germline V gene encodes CDR1 LNHDA and CDR2 SQIVND (reference sequence). V shed 3 bases, J shed 2 bases, and the junction held 2 bases outside the gene matches. CDR3 residues: CASSMGTGTYEQYF. Here the CDR3 DNA reads TGTGCCAGTAGTATGGGGACAGGGACCTACGAGCAGTACTTC.

This chain connects TRBV27 to TRBJ1-1; D is perhaps TRBD1 (5 bases). Germline V gene lookup returns CDR1 MNHEY and CDR2 SMNVEV (reference sequence). V was trimmed by 2 bases and J by 1 base, leaving 5 bases between them. The CDR3 consists of 13 residues. The CDR3 spells CASSLGANTEAFF. The CDR3 DNA reads TGTGCCAGCAGTTTAGGGGCGAACACTGAAGCTTTCTTT.

The chain joins TRBV12-5 to TRBJ2-5; perhaps TRBD1 as D (6 bases). The germline V and J ends were trimmed by 3 bases and 5 bases, with 10 bases remaining between them. Per germline, CDR1 LGHNT and CDR2 FRNRAP. The CDR3 totals 13 residues. DNA for the CDR3: TGTGCTAGTGGTTTTGGGGGCTCGGAGACCCAGTACTTC. Its protein product is CASGFGGSETQYF. The variable domain in full, completed from reference TRBV12-5 and TRBJ2-5, reads DARVTQTPRHKVTEMGQEVTMRCQPILGHNTVFWYRQTMMQGLELLAYFRNRAPLDDSGMPKDRFSAEMPDATLATLKIQPSEPRDSAVYFCASGFGGSETQYFGPGTRLLVL.

V and J are TRBV6-5 and TRBJ2-1; D is undetermined. V lost 2 bases and J lost 4, with 15 bases in between. Germline V lookup: CDR1 MNHEY, CDR2 SVGAGI. The CDR3 has 16 amino acids. For the CDR3, the DNA is TGTGCCAGCAGTTACCAGCGTGCAGAACGATACAATGAGCAGTTCTTC. Translated, it gives CASSYQRAERYNEQFF.

The rearrangement uses TRBV5-6 and TRBJ1-4; tentative D call: TRBD1 (5 bases). There are 15 residues in the CDR3. Trimming left V 4 bases short and J 9 bases short, with 19 bases between. Germline lookup yields CDR1 SGHDT and CDR2 YYEEEE. CDR3 loop: CASSLEGLGLQKLFF. The CDR3 nucleotides are TGTGCCAGCAGCCTGGAGGGACTAGGACTTCAAAAACTGTTTTTT.

CDR3 in amino acids: CASSEWEDATNEKLFF. Here the CDR3 DNA reads TGTGCCAGCAGTGAATGGGAGGATGCAACTAATGAAAAACTGTTTTTT. The rearrangement uses TRBV25-1 and TRBJ1-4; D gene unclear. The CDR3 is made up of 16 amino acids. Germline-derived CDR1 and CDR2 are MGHDK and SYGVNS. V was trimmed by 1 base and J by 0 bases, leaving 9 bases between them.

J is TRBJ1-4 and V is TRBV9; D is possibly TRBD1 (5 bases). Germline assignment: CDR1 SGDLS and CDR2 YYNGEE. This CDR3 comprises 15 residues. V was shortened by 0 bases and J by 5 bases, with 11 bases between the two germline ends. This chain's CDR3 is CASSVAGTINEKLFF. In nucleotides, the CDR3 is TGTGCCAGCAGCGTAGCCGGGACTATCAATGAAAAACTGTTTTTT. The variable domain in full, completed from reference TRBV9 and TRBJ1-4, reads DSGVTQTPKHLITATGQRVTLRCSPRSGDLSVYWYQQSLDQGLQFLIQYYNGEERAKGNILERFSAQQFPDLHSELNLSSLELGDSALYFCASSVAGTINEKLFFGSGTQLSVL.

The chain is built from TRBV7-9 and TRBJ2-7, with D unresolved. The germline V and J ends were trimmed by 8 bases and 2 bases, with 13 bases remaining between them. CDR3 length: 13 amino acids. Germline V CDR1 and CDR2: SEHNR, FQNEAQ (reference sequence). DNA for the CDR3: TGTGCCAGCGTGAACGGCGGAACCTACGAGCAGTACTTC. Protein: CASVNGGTYEQYF.

The V gene is TRBV13, the J gene TRBJ2-1; 9 nucleotides line up with TRBD1. Trimming took 5 bases from V and 9 from J; bases not matched to a gene: 5. Germline values: CDR1 PRHDT, CDR2 FYEKMQ (reference sequence). This CDR3 comprises 13 residues. This CDR3 is CASSQDRGTEQFF. DNA for the CDR3: TGTGCCAGCAGCCAGGACAGGGGAACTGAGCAGTTCTTC.

The chain is built from TRBV11-2 and TRBJ1-1; unclear D gene. The CDR3 consists of 12 residues. Germline V CDR1 and CDR2: SGHAT, FQNNGV. The V gene lost 1 base and the J gene lost 4 bases, with 4 bases spanning the gap. As DNA, the CDR3 is TGTGCCAGCAGCTTAGCTTTCACTGAAGCTTTCTTT. This encodes CASSLAFTEAFF.

Of note for this clone: Other DNA variants within this sample encode the same CDR3. The chain has TRBV9 and TRBJ1-2; 8 bases are shared with TRBD1. The CDR3 length is 13 residues. Germline-derived CDR1 and CDR2 are SGDLS and YYNGEE. V gave up 2 bases and J gave up 4 bases; unmatched junction bases: 1. This chain's CDR3 is CASSVGQGYGYTF. The CDR3 DNA is TGTGCCAGCAGCGTCGGACAGGGCTATGGCTACACCTTC.

The rearrangement joins TRBV29-1 to TRBJ2-4, with D possibly TRBD2 on 6 matching bases. This CDR3 is built from 11 residues. Trimming pared 2 bases from V and 12 bases from J, leaving 11 bases between. Germline CDR1 and CDR2: SQVTM and ANQGSEA. The CDR3 region is CSVENRGSQYF. The CDR3 bases are TGCAGCGTTGAAAACCGGGGGAGTCAGTACTTC.

V usage is TRBV4-1 and J usage is TRBJ2-2; 7 positions match TRBD1. J lost 2 bases, V lost 2 bases, and 8 bases had no gene match. This CDR3 has 17 amino acids. The germline V gene has CDR1 MGHRA and CDR2 YSYEKL. The CDR3 is CASSQPKQGSNTGELFF. For the CDR3, the DNA is TGCGCCAGCAGCCAACCTAAACAGGGGAGTAACACCGGGGAGCTGTTTTTT.

The chain couples TRBV7-3 to TRBJ1-1; 9 bases match TRBD1. From germline, CDR1 is SGHTA and CDR2 FQGTGA. The junction had 6 bases not matched to a gene; V was cut back by 5 bases and J by 5 bases. CDR3 size: 14 residues. The CDR3 loop is CASSPTGGTTEAFF. As DNA, the CDR3 is TGTGCCAGCAGCCCGACAGGGGGGACGACTGAAGCTTTCTTT.

This rearrangement joins TRBV6-1 to TRBJ1-4; D is possibly TRBD1 (6 bases). The CDR3 loop spans 15 amino acids. Germline V gene lookup returns CDR1 MNHNS and CDR2 SASEGT. V lost 2 bases and J lost 5, with 12 bases in between. CDR3 sequence (DNA): TGTGCCAGCAGTGAAATGGGGGCACTCAATGAAAAACTGTTTTTT. This gives the protein CASSEMGALNEKLFF.

V is TRBV30 and J is TRBJ2-1, with a weak D call TRBD2 (6 bases). The CDR3 is made up of 15 amino acids. The V and J ends lost 5 bases and 4 bases respectively, with 18 bases between them. The V gene's germline CDR1 is GTSNPN and CDR2 SVGIG (reference sequence). CDR3 residues: CAWVALGTSYNEQFF. The CDR3 DNA reads TGTGCCTGGGTTGCCCTCGGGACTTCATACAATGAGCAGTTCTTC.

In this sample, this clone turned up once. This sequence joins TRBV5-6 and TRBJ2-7; D remains unclear. Germline assignment: CDR1 SGHDT and CDR2 YYEEEE. V was shortened by 0 bases and J by 5 bases, with 9 bases between the two germline ends. The length of the CDR3 is 13 residues. CDR3 sequence (DNA): TGTGCCAGCAGCTTGGTACAGCCCAACGAGCAGTACTTC. It yields the protein CASSLVQPNEQYF.